The clone carrying this TCR beta chain was counted between two and nine times. Its antigen remains unknown. This may be a read error: a much more frequent sequence differs by one nucleotide. Axillary draining lymph nodes of breast cancer patients supplied the node samples. MiXCR, run by TCRdb on the multiplex PCR reads, gives a single entry per CDR3 protein. The sample includes under 350,000 distinct CDR3 sequences, about 33% of them seen just once. The data derive from a study of breast tumors, draining lymph nodes, adjacent tissues. Whole-study results and caveats: The lymph node origin of tumor T cells was framed as consistent with a hypothesis, not demonstrated. Tumor TCR diversity was below lymph nodes but above nontumor tissue.

Germline loops: CDR1 SGDLS, CDR2 YYNGEE. CDR3 length: 17 residues. V gave up 1 base and J gave up 9 bases; unmatched junction bases: 14. The chain is built from TRBV9 and TRBJ2-1; the match to TRBD2 covers 9 bases. The source of this sequence is a female donor with breast cancer. Some clones in this sample may be carry-over from other donors' samples. Source material: axillary lymph node tissue. The CDR3 region is CASSVRLKAGGHTEQFF. CDR3 sequence (DNA): TGTGCCAGCAGCGTACGCCTAAAAGCGGGAGGCCACACTGAGCAGTTCTTC.